Following are 10 T cell receptor beta chains from one sample sequenced in a study of shared clonotypes between healthy human individuals. Clones were sequenced by immunoSEQ multiplex PCR, and TCRdb holds only the in-frame ones, with some missing. The table lists more than 2,000,000 clones, more than 85% of them singletons. Sequencing was carried out using naive CD4+ T cells from PBMCs. Indicated subset: CD45RA+ positively selected. These receptors were taken from a man aged 18 to 29 in good health. Some clones in this sample may be carry-over from other donors' samples.

The chain is built from TRBV5-5 and TRBJ1-2; D is unclear. Trimming took 0 bases from V and 1 from J, leaving 10 bases between them. The germline gives CDR1 SGHKS, CDR2 YYEKEE (reference sequence). The CDR3 runs to 15 residues. The CDR3 coding sequence is TGTGCCAGCAGCTTGGCGTCCGGAAATAACTATGGCTACACCTTC. This codes for CASSLASGNNYGYTF. The full variable domain, with the rest looked up from reference TRBV5-5 and TRBJ1-2, is DAGVTQSPTHLIKTRGQQVTLRCSPISGHKSVSWYQQVLGQGPQFIFQYYEKEERGRGNFPDRFSARQFPNYSSELNVNALLLGDSALYLCASSLASGNNYGYTFGSGTRLTVV.

This rearrangement joins TRBV7-2 to TRBJ2-1; TRBD1 aligns across 10 bases. CDR1 is SGHTA and CDR2 is FQGNSA in the germline V gene. The CDR3 runs 18 residues. Losses at the gene ends were 5 bases for V and 2 bases for J; bases not matched to a gene: 12. The CDR3 spells CASSVGQGKGNAYNEQFF. CDR3 coding DNA: TGTGCCAGCAGCGTGGGACAGGGGAAAGGCAACGCCTACAATGAGCAGTTCTTC.

The rearrangement joins TRBV6-6 to TRBJ1-5, with D maybe TRBD1 (6 bases). This CDR3 spans 16 amino acids. Germline-derived CDR1 and CDR2 are MNHNY and SVGAGI (reference sequence). Trimming pared 3 bases from V and 2 bases from J, leaving 14 bases between. CDR3 nucleotide sequence: TGTGCCAGCAGTTATTTCCCGGGGGGCGGCAATCAGCCCCAGCATTTT. Translation: CASSYFPGGGNQPQHF.

The V gene is TRBV5-4, the J gene TRBJ2-3; D is ambiguous. Germline V gene data show CDR1 as SGHNT and CDR2 as YYREEE (reference sequence). Between the trimmed V and J ends, which lost 0 bases and 12 bases, there was a span of 17 bases. This CDR3 comprises 14 residues. This CDR3 is CASSLVDRPNLQYF. CDR3 DNA: TGTGCCAGCAGCTTGGTTGACCGACCAAACCTTCAGTATTTT.

V gene TRBV30 combines with J gene TRBJ2-5, with D perhaps TRBD2 (5 bases). This CDR3 comprises 13 residues. CDR1 and CDR2 (germline): GTSNPN, SVGIG (reference sequence). Trimming shortened V by 6 bases and J by 5 bases, and 16 bases separated the two germline ends. CDR3 amino acids: CACNRRDWETQYF. In DNA form, the CDR3 reads TGTGCCTGCAACAGACGGGATTGGGAGACCCAGTACTTC.

The V call is TRBV7-9, the J call TRBJ2-6, with 8 bases matching TRBD1. The V and J ends lost 6 bases and 2 bases, in that order; junction bases with no gene match: 12. The CDR3 runs to 18 residues. Germline values: CDR1 SEHNR, CDR2 FQNEAQ (reference sequence). This CDR3 is CASSSKDRERPGANVLTF. The CDR3 region has the DNA TGTGCCAGCAGTTCCAAGGACAGGGAAAGGCCTGGGGCCAACGTCCTGACTTTC. Complete variable domain (other parts from reference TRBV7-9 and TRBJ2-6): DTGVSQNPRHKITKRGQNVTFRCDPISEHNRLYWYRQTLGQGPEFLTYFQNEAQLEKSRLLSDRFSAERPKGSFSTLEIQRTEQGDSAMYLCASSSKDRERPGANVLTFGAGSRLTVL.

The chain carries TRBV6-6 and TRBJ1-1, with 9 bases fitting TRBD1. The CDR3 has 16 residues. The junction had 10 bases not matched to a gene; V was cut back by 7 bases and J by 1 base. Germline V CDR1 and CDR2: MNHNY, SVGAGI (reference sequence). The CDR3 DNA follows: TGTGCCAGCAACCAACAGGGGGCGCCTACGAACACTGAAGCTTTCTTT. This translates into CASNQQGAPTNTEAFF.

As for this clone: Other DNA variants within this sample encode the same CDR3. CDR3 sequence reads: CASSQKETQYF. DNA of the CDR3: TGTGCCAGCAGCCAGAAAGAGACCCAGTACTTC. The chain employs TRBV7-9 and TRBJ2-5; D is undetermined. The V gene lost 5 bases and the J gene lost 3 bases, with 4 bases spanning the gap. Germline CDR1 is SEHNR and CDR2 is FQNEAQ (reference sequence). The CDR3 extends over 11 amino acids.

The chain uses TRBV9 and TRBJ2-3, with 9 bases identical to TRBD2. This CDR3 region has 22 residues. Germline CDR1 and CDR2: SGDLS and YYNGEE. V shed 4 bases, J shed 5 bases, and the junction held 29 bases outside the gene matches. CDR3: CASSRARGDRGLAHGSGDTQYF. The CDR3, as DNA: TGTGCCAGCAGCCGAGCGAGGGGGGATAGGGGACTAGCCCATGGTAGTGGAGATACGCAGTATTTT.

J is TRBJ1-1 and V is TRBV6-5, with unresolved D. The length of the CDR3 is 14 residues. The V gene lost 5 bases and the J gene lost 1 base, with 11 bases spanning the gap. The germline gives CDR1 MNHEY, CDR2 SVGAGI. The CDR3 reads CASSTNRGNTEAFF. The CDR3 region has the DNA TGTGCCAGCAGTACCAACCGAGGGAACACTGAAGCTTTCTTT.